The entry that follows covers one T cell receptor beta chain sequence. Its antigen is still unknown. These data originate in a study of human T cells and chemical hapten exposure. Findings and caveats of the study: DPC sensitization produced no change in TCRs with frequency above 1 in 1000. Patch test score tracked positively with PT1 expanded TCR counts.

The V gene's germline CDR1 is KGHDR and CDR2 SFDVKD. V was clipped by 4 bases and J by 4 bases, with 7 bases between them. The CDR3 length is 13 residues. From the RACE reads, TCRdb called clonotypes with MiXCR, one entry per CDR3 protein. The sample carries some 110,000 distinct CDR3 sequences, about 34% recorded once. Regarding time point: patch test 3, about 24 weeks after DPC sensitization. Treatment: therapeutic diphenylcyclopropenone sensitization with weekly scalp DPC. Unfractionated whole blood was the source from which total RNA was extracted. Sequences were derived from whole blood, sampled in connection with sensitization to the hapten diphenylcyclopropenone (DPC). This rearrangement joins TRBV24-1 to TRBJ1-5; D is unclear. This receptor was identified in a man aged 35-49 years with alopecia areata. Some clones in this sample may be carry-over from other donors' samples. The CDR3 here is CATSERMNQPQHF. The CDR3 region has the DNA TGTGCCACCAGTGAGCGTATGAATCAGCCCCAGCATTTT.